This note documents a single T cell receptor (beta chain) sequence. TCRdb's copy holds only in-frame clones and misses some; the assay was immunoSEQ multiplex PCR. The repertoire holds under 150,000 clones, with 65% to 90% as singletons. The age range of participants was roughly 18 to 90 years, with residence in about two dozen US areas. Each recovered donor of Cohort 3 presented with two negative PCRs, clearance, or symptom resolution. From germline, CDR1 is LNHDA and CDR2 SQIVND (reference sequence). V was cut by 10 bases and J by 10 bases, with 29 bases left in between. This CDR3 comprises 16 residues. These data belong to a study of blood T cell repertoires in COVID-19.

The rearrangement links TRBV19 to TRBJ2-1; D is possibly TRBD2 (5 bases). The TCR sequence derives from a woman aged 50 to 60 who had recovered from COVID-19. The sample consisted of PBMCs or T cells enriched from blood (not recorded which). The CDR3 nucleotides read TGTGCCACCTCAATATCAAGCGAGGGTTCTTGGAACGAGCAGTTCTTC. Its protein product is CATSISSEGSWNEQFF.